A single sample is the source of the 12 T cell receptor beta chains below, sequenced in a study of blood T cell repertoires in COVID-19 (dated by TCRdb to 2018 to 2021). Libraries were constructed by the immunoSEQ multiplex PCR assay. The table was pulled from immuneACCESS by TCRdb, which kept in-frame rearrangements only. Such tables lose some clones; where checked, under half of the loss comes from unresolved V genes, and the rest has no known cause. The sample has 12,000 or so clones on record, approximately 70% of them singletons. The ten largest make up around 10% of the sample. Sequenced material: peripheral blood. These receptors originate from a man aged 60 to 75 with COVID-19, enrolled during active disease.

The chain combines TRBV7-9 with TRBJ1-1; 8 bases are shared with TRBD1. Germline lookup yields CDR1 SEHNR and CDR2 FQNEAQ (reference sequence). The CDR3 runs 14 residues. V shed 5 bases, J shed 5 bases, and the junction held 7 bases outside the gene matches. The CDR3 region is CASSLSTGDTEAFF. CDR3 DNA: TGTGCCAGCAGCCTATCGACAGGGGATACTGAAGCTTTCTTT.

The V gene is TRBV6-1, the J gene TRBJ2-1, with a possible D match to TRBD1 (6 bases). V dropped 0 bases and J dropped 6 bases, with 12 bases sitting between them. The germline CDR1 and CDR2 sequences are MNHNS and SASEGT. This CDR3 is built from 15 residues. The CDR3 loop is CASSEAGGVRNEQFF. The CDR3 DNA reads as TGTGCCAGCAGTGAAGCTGGGGGCGTACGCAATGAGCAGTTCTTC.

The chain combines TRBV6-1 with TRBJ2-7, with D possibly matching TRBD1 (7 bases). The CDR3 covers 15 residues. CDR1 MNHNS and CDR2 SASEGT come from the germline V gene. Trimming took 1 base from V and 3 from J, leaving 13 bases between them. CDR3 amino acids: CASSEGFRGDYEQYF. The CDR3 DNA reads as TGTGCCAGCAGTGAAGGTTTCAGGGGGGACTACGAGCAGTACTTC.

The sample holds one count of this clone. J is TRBJ2-3 and V is TRBV9; 10 positions match TRBD2. Germline assignment: CDR1 SGDLS and CDR2 YYNGEE. This CDR3 region has 16 residues. V lost 4 bases, J lost 4 bases, and 9 bases stayed unmatched. CDR3 protein: CASSPALAGAADTQYF. DNA for the CDR3: TGTGCCAGCAGCCCAGCCCTAGCGGGAGCGGCAGATACGCAGTATTTT.

J is TRBJ2-3 and V is TRBV5-1, with D perhaps matching TRBD2 (5 bases). CDR1 and CDR2 from the germline V gene are SGHRS and YFSETQ. The CDR3 has 16 amino acids. The ends were cut back, 0 bases at V and 2 bases at J, with 13 bases in the middle. CDR3 coding DNA: TGCGCCAGCAGCTTGGGGTGGGAGTTGAACACAGATACGCAGTATTTT. Translating it yields CASSLGWELNTDTQYF. Looking up the rest from reference TRBV5-1 and TRBJ2-3 gives the full variable domain: KAGVTQTPRYLIKTRGQQVTLSCSPISGHRSVSWYQQTPGQGLQFLFEYFSETQRNKGNFPGRFSGRQFSNSRSEMNVSTLELGDSALYLCASSLGWELNTDTQYFGPGTRLTVL.

The genes are TRBV19 and TRBJ1-3; 10 bases align to TRBD1. After removal of 9 bases from V and 9 bases from J, the junction contained 8 bases not matched to a gene. The CDR3 totals 13 residues. Germline CDR1 reads LNHDA; CDR2 reads SQIVND (reference sequence). CDR3 residues: CASEPGTGATIYF. CDR3 bases: TGTGCCAGCGAACCCGGGACAGGGGCCACCATATATTTT. Full variable domain (rest looked up from reference TRBV19 and TRBJ1-3): DGGITQSPKYLFRKEGQNVTLSCEQNLNHDAMYWYRQDPGQGLRLIYYSQIVNDFQKGDIAEGYSVSREKKESFPLTVTSAQKNPTAFYLCASEPGTGATIYFGEGSWLTVV.

Details on this clone: One end of the junction varies from germline; a read error may be responsible. This rearrangement joins TRBV6-6 to TRBJ2-6; maybe TRBD2 (6 bases). CDR3 length: 17 amino acids. Looked up from germline, CDR1 is MNHNY and CDR2 is SVGAGI (reference sequence). CDR3 DNA: TGTGCCAGCAGTCGCGGACAACAAGCCCTTCCGCGGGAAGAAGAGGTTTTC. Translation: CASSRGQQALPREEEVF.

V usage is TRBV20-1 and J usage is TRBJ2-4; possible D gene TRBD1, 6 bases. V shed 3 bases and J shed 6 bases, with 12 bases lying between them. The CDR3 totals 13 residues. CDR1 and CDR2 from the germline V gene are DFQATT and SNEGSKA (reference sequence). The CDR3 reads CSASGQGRNIQYF. CDR3 coding DNA: TGCAGTGCTAGTGGTCAGGGGAGAAACATTCAGTACTTC.

This clone was seen a few times. J is TRBJ1-5 and V is TRBV6-1; 8 positions agree with TRBD1. V was pared by 4 bases and J by 4 bases, with 9 bases of the junction left unmatched. The CDR3 runs to 16 residues. From germline, CDR1 is MNHNS and CDR2 SASEGT. CDR3 nucleotides: TGTGCCAGCAGTGGCCGAGACAGGGGTCGGAATCAGCCCCAGCATTTT. This codes for CASSGRDRGRNQPQHF.

The rearrangement uses TRBV7-9 and TRBJ1-2, with D tentatively TRBD1 (5 bases). The CDR3 length is 16 residues. Trimming shortened V by 0 bases and J by 3 bases, and 14 bases separated the two germline ends. From germline, CDR1 is SEHNR and CDR2 FQNEAQ (reference sequence). Here the CDR3 DNA reads TGTGCCAGCAGCTTAGCGTACGGAGACAGATACTATGGCTACACCTTC. It translates to CASSLAYGDRYYGYTF.

This chain connects TRBV6-1 to TRBJ1-2; D is possibly TRBD1 (6 bases). CDR1 is MNHNS, CDR2 SASEGT, per germline. The V and J ends lost 4 bases and 4 bases respectively, with 22 bases between them. The CDR3 spans 17 residues. The DNA for the CDR3 is TGTGCCAGCAGTGGGGGACCACTGACAGGCTCCGCCTATGGCTACACCTTC. Protein product: CASSGGPLTGSAYGYTF.

This clone is medium-sized by share. The V call is TRBV5-4, the J call TRBJ2-5, with 9 bases lining up with TRBD1. The ends lost 0 bases at V and 5 bases at J; junction bases unmatched: 11. The germline V gene encodes CDR1 SGHNT and CDR2 YYREEE (reference sequence). The CDR3 has 17 residues. CDR3 sequence (DNA): TGTGCCAGCAGCTTGGGGTGGACAGGGGCAAAAGGGGAGACCCAGTACTTC. The encoded protein is CASSLGWTGAKGETQYF. Full variable domain (rest looked up from reference TRBV5-4 and TRBJ2-5): ETGVTQSPTHLIKTRGQQVTLRCSSQSGHNTVSWYQQALGQGPQFIFQYYREEENGRGNFPPRFSGLQFPNYSSELNVNALELDDSALYLCASSLGWTGAKGETQYFGPGTRLLVL.